The entry that follows covers one TCR beta chain sequence. V shed 4 bases and J 4 bases; nucleotides not matched to a gene: 9. Germline-derived CDR1 and CDR2 are MNHEY and SMNVEV (reference sequence). This CDR3 is built from 15 residues. An amount of RNA that ranged from roughly 0.45 to 1 ug was reverse transcribed with random hexamers. The amplification used immunoSEQ multiplex PCR on TCR beta CDR3; it spanned 54 Vbeta and 13 Jbeta. Using its own MiXCR run on the immunoSEQ multiplex PCR reads, TCRdb lists one record per CDR3 protein. The profile shows some 200,000 distinct CDR3 sequences, 85% to 95% of them singletons. The data belong to a study of CD8 T cells in Susac syndrome. Study at large: Patients with Susac syndrome, at blood draw, were therapy-naive, on corticosteroids, or on intravenous immunoglobulin alone.

The sequencing sample was made of CD8+ T cells from PBMCs. The V gene is TRBV27, the J gene TRBJ1-2; 7 bases map to TRBD1. The TCR originated in a human donor with Susac syndrome. The CDR3 here is CASSSDGTAIYGYTF. CDR3 DNA sequence: TGTGCCAGCAGTTCTGACGGGACAGCGATCTATGGCTACACCTTC.